Here is one T cell receptor beta chain with its context. Its specificity is not known. This sample is part of a study of T-cell memory formation after mild COVID-19. About the study: Most TCR clusters belonged to a single donor. The study's findings and limits: CD4+ contracting clones were mainly CM and EM; CD8+ ones, EMRA. There was a balanced CD4/CD8 profile in clones contracting day 15 to 85, and later expanders leaned CD4+. Pre-infection memory harbored some responding clones, suggesting cross-reactive memory joined.

Germline CDR1 SQVTM, CDR2 ANQGSEA. The CDR3 totals 14 residues. Trimming cost V 7 bases and J 5 bases; bases outside gene matches: 10. A single record per CDR3 protein comes from TCRdb applying MiXCR to the 5' RACE reads. In the table there are 65,000 to 90,000 distinct CDR3 sequences, 14% of which are singletons. The rearrangement links TRBV29-1 to TRBJ1-2, with 10 positions matching TRBD1. This sequence was found in an adult woman who had mild COVID-19 (a few samples of this study predate the infection). Cell type and time point are not known. Sequenced material: PBMCs or a T cell subset sorted from them (not recorded which). In DNA form, the CDR3 reads TGCAGCGGCGGGACAGGGGAGATGGGGTATGGCTACACCTTC. Its protein product is CSGGTGEMGYGYTF.